This T cell receptor beta chain was sequenced for a study of control samples from healthy donors and cancer patients. CDR1 LGHNA and CDR2 YNFKEQ come from the germline V gene. There are 15 residues in the CDR3. V lost 0 bases to trimming and J lost 10 bases; unmatched junction nucleotides: 5. Assay used: immunoSEQ multiplex PCR; TCRdb lists only in-frame clones, some missing. This table has hundreds of thousands of clones, 90% appearing once. The sequence was obtained from a man aged 35 to 55 with head and neck cancer. Input material: PBMCs. This chain uses TRBV4-2 with TRBJ1-6; the match to TRBD1 covers 8 bases. CDR3 nucleotides: TGTGCCAGCAGCCAAGACGGACAGGGTATATCACCCCTCCACTTT. Residues: CASSQDGQGISPLHF.